This T cell receptor beta chain is drawn from a study of shared clonotypes between healthy human individuals. Study results and limitations: Naive subsets, compared against memory subsets, generally had larger estimated richness values.

The CDR3 is made up of 14 amino acids. Germline CDR1 reads SNHLY; CDR2 reads FYNNEI. Trimming cost V 5 bases and J 1 base; bases outside gene matches: 2. This clone has only one observation. Its antigen is still unknown. TCRdb's table, derived via immunoSEQ multiplex PCR, lists solely in-frame clones and lacks some. The data contain 2 million to 2.5 million clones, 85% to 95% of them singletons. All donors were healthy HIV-negative adults lacking recent acute infections or vaccinations. This clonotype was sampled from a man aged 18 to 29 in good health. Some clones in this sample may be carry-over from other donors' samples. The source material was naive CD4+ T cells from PBMCs. Specified subset: CD45RA+ positively selected. The rearrangement joins TRBV2 to TRBJ2-1; 7 nucleotides align to TRBD2. Here the CDR3 reads CASSFSGSYNEQFF. For the CDR3, the DNA is TGTGCCAGCAGTTTTAGCGGGTCCTACAATGAGCAGTTCTTC. Drawing the rest from reference TRBV2 and TRBJ2-1, the complete variable domain is EPEVTQTPSHQVTQMGQEVILRCVPISNHLYFYWYRQILGQKVEFLVSFYNNEISEKSEIFDDQFSVERPDGSNFTLKIRSTKLEDSAMYFCASSFSGSYNEQFFGPGTRLTVL.